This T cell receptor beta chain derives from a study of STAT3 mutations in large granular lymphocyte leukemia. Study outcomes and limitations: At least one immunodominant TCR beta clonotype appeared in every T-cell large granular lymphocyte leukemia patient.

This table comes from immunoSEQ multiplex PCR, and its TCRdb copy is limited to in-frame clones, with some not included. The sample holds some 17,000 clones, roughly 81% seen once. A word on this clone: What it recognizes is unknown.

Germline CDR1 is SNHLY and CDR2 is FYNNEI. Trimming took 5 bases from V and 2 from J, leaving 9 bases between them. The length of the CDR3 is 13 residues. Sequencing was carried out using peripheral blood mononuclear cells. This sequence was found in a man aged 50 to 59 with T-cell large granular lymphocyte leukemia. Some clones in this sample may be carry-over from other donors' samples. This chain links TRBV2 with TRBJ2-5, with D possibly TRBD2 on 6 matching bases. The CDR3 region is CASSMGGQETQYF. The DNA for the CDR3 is TGTGCCAGCAGTATGGGAGGACAAGAGACCCAGTACTTC. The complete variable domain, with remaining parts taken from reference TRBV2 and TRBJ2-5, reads EPEVTQTPSHQVTQMGQEVILRCVPISNHLYFYWYRQILGQKVEFLVSFYNNEISEKSEIFDDQFSVERPDGSNFTLKIRSTKLEDSAMYFCASSMGGQETQYFGPGTRLLVL.